This T cell receptor (beta chain) emerged from a study of control samples from healthy donors and cancer patients. V gave up 4 bases and J gave up 1 base; unmatched junction bases: 7. From germline, CDR1 is SNHLY and CDR2 FYNNEI. This CDR3 region has 17 residues. The assay was immunoSEQ multiplex PCR, and TCRdb's table has in-frame clones only and misses some. Of approximately 150,000 clones in the sample, 91% are singletons; the top ten hold roughly 3.2%. This TCR was sampled from a man aged 30 to 39 in good health. V is TRBV2 and J is TRBJ2-1, with 10 bases aligning to TRBD2. Sequences were obtained from blood. The CDR3 DNA follows: TGTGCCAGCAGTGGATTAACTAGCGGGGTTTCCTACAATGAGCAGTTCTTC. As protein: CASSGLTSGVSYNEQFF.